This TCR beta chain was captured by sequencing in a study of blood T cells in healthy people across ages. This clonotype was seen more than once but under ten times. What it recognizes is unknown. The draw of peripheral blood yielded roughly 10 milliliters from each donor. Using a J-beta primer mix together with a sample-barcoded 5' primer, a second PCR was run for about 7 to 12 cycles. Each CDR3 protein gets one entry after TCRdb re-called the 5' RACE reads with MiXCR. The data contain over 1.5 million distinct CDR3 sequences, around half of them singletons. Findings and caveats of the study: Changes in expanded clonotypes were possibly confounded, as the CMV status of donors was unknown. Estimated diversity across one million T cells was deemed an underestimate.

Germline loops: CDR1 MGHRA, CDR2 YSYEKL. The CDR3 runs 16 residues. V was shortened by 4 bases and J by 0 bases, with 13 bases between the two germline ends. The chain couples TRBV4-1 to TRBJ2-1; D is unresolved. The sequence was obtained from a woman between 35 and 50 years old in good health. What was sequenced was blood. The CDR3 loop is CASSRLDILSYNEQFF. CDR3 DNA: TGCGCCAGCAGCCGTCTTGACATACTCTCCTACAATGAGCAGTTCTTC.